This TCR beta chain was obtained from a study of cytomegalovirus exposure and HLA in healthy donors. The PCR employed 60 Vbeta primers together with 13 Jbeta primers. Libraries were prepared by immunoSEQ multiplex PCR; TCRdb keeps only in-frame clonotypes and omits some of them. The table includes some 150,000 clones, approximately 82% detected once. Study conclusions and caveats: The study labeled 150 to 200 TCR beta chains cytomegalovirus-associated. Most CMV-associated TCR beta chains appeared HLA-restricted in a later analysis. In vitro testing confirmed three CMV-associated chains as specific for CMV antigens.

Turning to this clone: Its antigen remains unidentified.

The TCR was taken from a man in his forties in good health and CMV-seronegative. The sequenced sample was PBMCs.

The DNA of the CDR3 is TGTGCCAGCAGCCGATCTAGCGGGGGACAAGAGACCCAGTACTTC. It yields the protein CASSRSSGGQETQYF. This chain links TRBV7-9 with TRBJ2-5; 10 nucleotides match TRBD2. The CDR3 sequence is 15 residues long. Germline CDR1 SEHNR, CDR2 FQNEAQ (reference sequence). The trim removed 5 bases at V and 2 bases at J, leaving 5 bases unmatched.